The following is a TCR beta chain sequence with its context. Its specificity is not known. CD4+ T cells that had been cultured provided DNA sequenced with the Oncomine TCR Beta short-read assay. TCRdb recomputed calls from the PCR reads with MiXCR, one row per CDR3 protein. The sample comprises approximately 24,000 distinct CDR3 sequences, 50% to 75% of which are singletons, and roughly 5% rests with the top ten. The V end was cut by 3 bases, the J end by 6 bases, with 17 bases between. The CDR3 is made up of 16 amino acids. The germline V gene encodes CDR1 SGHTA and CDR2 FQGNSA. Treatment defined: approximately nine-day PBMC culture with coronavirus spike peptide pools or control peptides (ViraFEST assay). Negative selection isolated the CD4+ T cells once the cells had been cultured for 9 to 11 days. This record comes from a study of vaccination and CD4 T cells after COVID-19. Study summary: SARS-CoV-2 PCR on nasal swabs had been positive for the convalescent patients; some 10 were mild and one was severe. Ranging from 14 to 241, the interval between dose two and post-vaccine sampling had a median of 72 days.

Points from the study as a whole: For convalescent patients, a median around 90% of reactive clones surfaced exclusively after vaccination.

Sequences were obtained from CD4+ T cells from blood, cultured in vitro. V gene TRBV7-2 combines with J gene TRBJ2-2; possibly TRBD1 for D (5 bases). The source is a human donor who had recovered from COVID-19. The DNA for the CDR3 is TGTGCCAGCAGCTTCACACCAGGGATACGGTCCGGGGAGCTGTTTTTT. This codes for CASSFTPGIRSGELFF.